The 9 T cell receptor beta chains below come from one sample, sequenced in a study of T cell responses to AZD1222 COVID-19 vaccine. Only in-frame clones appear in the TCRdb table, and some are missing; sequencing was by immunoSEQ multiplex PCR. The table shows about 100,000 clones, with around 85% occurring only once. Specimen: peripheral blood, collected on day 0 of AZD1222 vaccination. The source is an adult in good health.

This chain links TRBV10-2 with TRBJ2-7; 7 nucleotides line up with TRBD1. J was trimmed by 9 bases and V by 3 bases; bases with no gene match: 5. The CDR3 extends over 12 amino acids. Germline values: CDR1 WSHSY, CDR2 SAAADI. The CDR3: CASSDLDRTQYF. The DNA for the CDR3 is TGCGCCAGCAGTGATCTGGACAGGACGCAGTACTTC.

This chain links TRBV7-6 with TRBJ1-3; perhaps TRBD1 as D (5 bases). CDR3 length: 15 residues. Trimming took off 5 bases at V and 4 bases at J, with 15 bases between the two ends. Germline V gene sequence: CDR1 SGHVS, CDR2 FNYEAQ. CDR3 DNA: TGTGCCAGCAGCCAAGGGACGGCCTTCGGAAACACCATATATTTT. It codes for CASSQGTAFGNTIYF.

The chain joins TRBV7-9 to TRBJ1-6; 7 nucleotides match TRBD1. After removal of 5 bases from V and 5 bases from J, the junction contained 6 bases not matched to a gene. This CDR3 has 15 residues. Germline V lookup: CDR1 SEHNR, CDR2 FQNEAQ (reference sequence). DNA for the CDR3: TGTGCCAGCAGCCCCACAGGGGCGAATAATTCACCCCTCCACTTT. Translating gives CASSPTGANNSPLHF.

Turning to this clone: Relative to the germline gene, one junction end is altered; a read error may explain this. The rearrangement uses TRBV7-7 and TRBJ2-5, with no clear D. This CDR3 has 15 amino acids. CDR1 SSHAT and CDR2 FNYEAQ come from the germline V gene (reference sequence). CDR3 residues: CASSLAAGPQETQYF. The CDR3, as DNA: TGTGCTAGCAGCTTGGCCGCTGGCCCGCAAGAGACCCAGTACTTC.

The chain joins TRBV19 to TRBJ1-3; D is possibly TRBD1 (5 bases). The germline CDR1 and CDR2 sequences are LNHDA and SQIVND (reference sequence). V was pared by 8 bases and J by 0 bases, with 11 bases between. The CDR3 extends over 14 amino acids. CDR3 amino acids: CASGSGASGNTIYF. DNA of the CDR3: TGTGCCAGTGGTAGCGGGGCCTCTGGAAACACCATATATTTT.

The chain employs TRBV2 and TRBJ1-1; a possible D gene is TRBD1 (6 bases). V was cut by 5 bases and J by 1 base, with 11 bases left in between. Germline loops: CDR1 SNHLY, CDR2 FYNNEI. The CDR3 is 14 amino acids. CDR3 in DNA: TGTGCCAGCAGTAGCAGGGGCGAGAACACTGAAGCTTTCTTT. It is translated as CASSSRGENTEAFF.

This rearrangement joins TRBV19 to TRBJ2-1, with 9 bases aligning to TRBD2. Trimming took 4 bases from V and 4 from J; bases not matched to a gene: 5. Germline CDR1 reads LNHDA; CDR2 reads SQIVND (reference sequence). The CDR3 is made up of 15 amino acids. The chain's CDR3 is CASSNLAGSYNEQFF. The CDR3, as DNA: TGTGCCAGTAGTAATCTAGCGGGATCGTACAATGAGCAGTTCTTC. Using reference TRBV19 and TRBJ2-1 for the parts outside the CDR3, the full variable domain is DGGITQSPKYLFRKEGQNVTLSCEQNLNHDAMYWYRQDPGQGLRLIYYSQIVNDFQKGDIAEGYSVSREKKESFPLTVTSAQKNPTAFYLCASSNLAGSYNEQFFGPGTRLTVL.

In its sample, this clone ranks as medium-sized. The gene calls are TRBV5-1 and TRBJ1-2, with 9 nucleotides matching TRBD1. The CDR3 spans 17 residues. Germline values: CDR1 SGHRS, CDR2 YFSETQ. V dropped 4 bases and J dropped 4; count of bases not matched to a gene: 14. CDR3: CASSAGTGLARGYGYTF. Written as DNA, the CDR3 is TGCGCCAGCAGCGCGGGGACAGGGCTGGCTCGGGGCTATGGCTACACCTTC. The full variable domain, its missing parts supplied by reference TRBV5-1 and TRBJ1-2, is KAGVTQTPRYLIKTRGQQVTLSCSPISGHRSVSWYQQTPGQGLQFLFEYFSETQRNKGNFPGRFSGRQFSNSRSEMNVSTLELGDSALYLCASSAGTGLARGYGYTFGSGTRLTVV.

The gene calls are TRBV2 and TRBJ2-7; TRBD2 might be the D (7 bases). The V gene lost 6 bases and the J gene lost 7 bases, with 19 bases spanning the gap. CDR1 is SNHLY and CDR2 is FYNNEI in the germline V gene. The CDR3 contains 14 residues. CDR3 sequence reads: CASSSSGKGGEQYF. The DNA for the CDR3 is TGTGCCAGCAGCTCTAGCGGAAAAGGGGGGGAGCAGTACTTC.